Listed below are T cell receptor beta chains from one sample, sequenced in a study of blood T cell repertoires in COVID-19. Data came from immunoSEQ multiplex PCR; TCRdb stores just in-frame clones and leaves some out. The sample shows nearly 90,000 clones, roughly 78% of them seen only once. Sequencing was done on a sample of peripheral blood. Receptors originate from a woman of 80 years or more with acute or convalescent COVID-19. Each CDR3 is given with its conserved first and last residue. A D gene is named only where the DNA matches it firmly. The size of a clone is reported for some rows only, either as once, few or many, or as a class for expanded clones.

D	V	size	J	DNA	CDR3
-	TRBV7-2	-	TRBJ1-2	TGTGCCAGCAGCTTCGGAGGGATTAATGGCTACACCTTC	CASSFGGINGYTF
TRBD1	TRBV19	-	TRBJ1-2	TGTGCCAGTAGTATAGATAAATTCGCCAGGGGGAACTATGGCTACACCTTC	CASSIDKFARGNYGYTF
-	TRBV5-1	-	TRBJ2-1	TGCGCCAGCAGCTTGAGCAGGGCCCTCAATGAGCAGTTCTTC	CASSLSRALNEQFF
-	TRBV4-3	-	TRBJ1-5	TGCGCCAGCAGCCAAGATAATGGGGAGGGTTGGCAGCCCCAGCATTTT	CASSQDNGEGWQPQHF
TRBD2	TRBV10-3	-	TRBJ2-1	TGTGCCTCCGGGGGACTAGCGGGTCGGCGGGGCAATGAGCAGTTCTTC	CASGGLAGRRGNEQFF
-	TRBV9	-	TRBJ2-2	TGTGCCAGCAGCGGGACGCCGGCAGGGAACCCCGGGGAGCTGTTTTTT	CASSGTPAGNPGELFF
TRBD1	TRBV11-2	-	TRBJ1-2	TGTGCCAGCAGCGGAACAGGGGGAGGTGGCTACACCTTC	CASSGTGGGGYTF
-	TRBV6-5	few	TRBJ1-1	TGTGCCAGCTCTGAGGGAGGGCGGATCACTGAAGCTTTCTTT	CASSEGGRITEAFF
-	TRBV19	once	TRBJ2-6	TGTGCCAGTGACAGCAGCCACTCTGGGGCCAACGTCCTGACTTTC	CASDSSHSGANVLTF
TRBD1	TRBV30	-	TRBJ1-1	TGTGCCTGGAGTTGGTCAGAGGGGGCGGGTACTGAAGCTTTCTTT	CAWSWSEGAGTEAFF
-	TRBV7-9	-	TRBJ1-1	TGTGCCAGCAGCTTTGGGCGCGACACTGAAGCTTTCTTT	CASSFGRDTEAFF
TRBD1	TRBV6-5	-	TRBJ2-1	TGTGCCAGCAGCGCCGGGACAGCTACCTACAATGAGCAGTTCTTC	CASSAGTATYNEQFF
TRBD1	TRBV4-1	many	TRBJ2-7	TGCGCCAGCAGCTCTGGACAGGGGACCTACGAGCAGTACTTC	CASSSGQGTYEQYF
-	TRBV30	few	TRBJ2-7	TGTGCCTCCCGGCGGGGACCTTACGAGCAGTACTTC	CASRRGPYEQYF
-	TRBV7-2	many	TRBJ1-1	TGTGCCAGCAGCTTTTACTCTCTAGGCATGAACACTGAAGCTTTCTTT	CASSFYSLGMNTEAFF
-	TRBV11-3	-	TRBJ2-1	TGTGCCAGCAGCTCCCCCGAAAAGCGCAATGAGCAGTTCTTC	CASSSPEKRNEQFF
TRBD1	TRBV12-3/TRBV12-4	-	TRBJ1-1	TGTGCCAGCAGTTTCGGACAGGGGAGAGGCGCTTTCTTT	CASSFGQGRGAFF
-	TRBV3-1/TRBV3-2	-	TRBJ1-2	TGTGCCAGCGGGGACTACTATGGCTACACCTTC	CASGDYYGYTF
TRBD1	TRBV20-1	-	TRBJ1-6	TGCAGTGCTAGTGGGACAGGGGGCAATCCACCCCTCCACTTT	CSASGTGGNPPLHF
-	TRBV7-9	-	TRBJ1-2	TGTGCCAGCAGCTCAAGGGGCCAGGGGACCCGCATTCATGGCTACACCTTC	CASSSRGQGTRIHGYTF
-	TRBV20-1	-	TRBJ1-1	TGCAGTGCTTCGAGGGAAAGAGAAGCTTTCTTT	CSASREREAFF
-	TRBV5-6	-	TRBJ1-1	TGTGCCAGCAGCCGCGGGGGAGTCGACACTGAAGCTTTCTTT	CASSRGGVDTEAFF
-	TRBV4-3	few	TRBJ1-6	TGCGCCAGCAGCCAAGATGGCCAGGGAAATTCACCCCTCCACTTT	CASSQDGQGNSPLHF
-	TRBV4-3	-	TRBJ1-1	TGCGCCAGCAGCCTCGCCTGGGTAGGGGATCTGAACACTGAAGCTTTCTTT	CASSLAWVGDLNTEAFF
-	TRBV4-1	-	TRBJ2-1	TGCGCCAGCAGCCAAGGGAGGGTGGGTGAGCAGTTCTTC	CASSQGRVGEQFF
-	TRBV6-5	-	TRBJ1-1	TGTGCCAGCGCGACTCAAGCGGGCACTGAAGCTTTCTTT	CASATQAGTEAFF
-	TRBV5-1	-	TRBJ2-1	TGCGCCAGCTCCGGGCAGGGTTACTACAATGAGCAGTTCTTC	CASSGQGYYNEQFF
TRBD2	TRBV7-8	-	TRBJ2-5	TGTGCCAGCAGCAAACTAGCGGGGATCCCAGAGACCCAGTACTTC	CASSKLAGIPETQYF
TRBD1	TRBV7-6	few	TRBJ2-7	TGTGCCAGCAGCTGGGGTTACAGGGGGCGGAACGAGCAGTACTTC	CASSWGYRGRNEQYF
-	TRBV5-4	-	TRBJ2-3	TGTGCCAGCAGCTTGGACGGGCCGGGGGCAGGGGGGATAGATACGCAGTATTTT	CASSLDGPGAGGIDTQYF
-	TRBV28	-	TRBJ1-3	TGTGCCAGCGGGGGGGGCGGGACCGGAAACACCATATATTTT	CASGGGGTGNTIYF
-	TRBV2	-	TRBJ1-5	TGTGCCAGCAGTGGCGGGATCAGCAATCAGCCCCAGCATTTT	CASSGGISNQPQHF
-	TRBV30	-	TRBJ2-5	TGTGCCTGGAGAAAACCGGGCCCCAGGGGTACGGAGACCCAGTACTTC	CAWRKPGPRGTETQYF
-	TRBV4-1	-	TRBJ1-1	TGCGCCAGCAGCCCACCTTATGGGGCAGACAAAGCTTTCTTT	CASSPPYGADKAFF
TRBD2	TRBV10-3	-	TRBJ2-5	TGTGCCATCAGTGAGTCTGTGGGGAGTAGCGGGGGACAAGAGACCCAGTACTTC	CAISESVGSSGGQETQYF
-	TRBV5-1	once	TRBJ2-1	TGCGCCAGCAGCTTATCCACTCCCCGTTACAATGAGCAGTTCTTC	CASSLSTPRYNEQFF